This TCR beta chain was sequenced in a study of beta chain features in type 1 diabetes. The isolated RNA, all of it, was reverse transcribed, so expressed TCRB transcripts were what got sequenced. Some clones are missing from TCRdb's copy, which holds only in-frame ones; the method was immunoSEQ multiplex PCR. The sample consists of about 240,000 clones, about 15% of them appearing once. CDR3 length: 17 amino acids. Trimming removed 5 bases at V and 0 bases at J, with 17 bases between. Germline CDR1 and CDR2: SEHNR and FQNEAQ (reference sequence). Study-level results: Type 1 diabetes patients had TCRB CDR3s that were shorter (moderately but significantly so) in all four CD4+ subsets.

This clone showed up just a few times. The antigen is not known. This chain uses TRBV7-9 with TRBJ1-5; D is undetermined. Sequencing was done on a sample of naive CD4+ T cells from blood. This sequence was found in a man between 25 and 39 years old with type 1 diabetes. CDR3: CASSRETESYSNQPQHF. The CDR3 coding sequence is TGTGCCAGCAGCCGGGAAACAGAATCCTATAGCAATCAGCCCCAGCATTTT.